This T cell receptor (beta chain) was identified during a study of T cells expressing NK-cell markers. Background on the study: The TCR beta repertoires were obtained from sorted CD3+CD56+NKG2C+, CD3+CD56+NKG2C- and CD3+CD56-NKG2C+ T cells.

Study-wide results and limits: The CD3+CD56-NKG2C+ fraction of a handful of donors was also led by these clonotypes.

From the 5' RACE reads, TCRdb lists one entry per CDR3 protein and no DNA. The sample table includes roughly 300,000 distinct CDR3 sequences. With regard to this clonotype: The antigen is unknown.

The source material was blood T cells: a sorted CD56 or NKG2C T cell subset, CD4+ or CD8+ T cells, or bulk PBMC T cells (not recorded which). The sequence was obtained from a woman between 18 and 70 years old in good health.

CDR3 in amino acids: CASSERGSQGQFF. The rearrangement uses TRBV2 and TRBJ2-1; the TCRdb call, TRBD1, lacks DNA for checking. There are 13 residues in the CDR3. Germline CDR1 and CDR2: SNHLY and FYNNEI.